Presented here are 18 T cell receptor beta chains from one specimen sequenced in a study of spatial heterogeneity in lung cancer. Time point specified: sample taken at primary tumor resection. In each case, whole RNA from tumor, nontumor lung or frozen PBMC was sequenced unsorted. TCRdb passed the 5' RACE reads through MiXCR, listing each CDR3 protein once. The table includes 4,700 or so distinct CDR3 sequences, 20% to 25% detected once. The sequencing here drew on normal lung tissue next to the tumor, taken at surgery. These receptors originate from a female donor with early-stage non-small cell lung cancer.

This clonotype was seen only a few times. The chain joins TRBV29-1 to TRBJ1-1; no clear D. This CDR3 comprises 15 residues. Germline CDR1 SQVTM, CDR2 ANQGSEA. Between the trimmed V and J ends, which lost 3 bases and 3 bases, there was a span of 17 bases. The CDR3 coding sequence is TGCAGCGTTGAGGGTCCACGGGGAAGGTACACTGAAGCTTTCTTT. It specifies CSVEGPRGRYTEAFF.

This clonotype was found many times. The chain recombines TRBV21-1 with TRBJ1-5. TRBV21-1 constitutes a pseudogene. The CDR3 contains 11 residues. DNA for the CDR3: TGTGCCAGCAGCGCAGGACAGCCCCAGCATTTT. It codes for CASSAGQPQHF.

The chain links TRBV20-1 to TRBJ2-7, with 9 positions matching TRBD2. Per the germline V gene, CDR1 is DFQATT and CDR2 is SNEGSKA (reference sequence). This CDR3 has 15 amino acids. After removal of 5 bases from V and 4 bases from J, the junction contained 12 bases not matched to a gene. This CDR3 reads CSAPRPIAGVYEQYF. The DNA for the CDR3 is TGCAGTGCTCCCCGGCCCATAGCGGGAGTATACGAGCAGTACTTC.

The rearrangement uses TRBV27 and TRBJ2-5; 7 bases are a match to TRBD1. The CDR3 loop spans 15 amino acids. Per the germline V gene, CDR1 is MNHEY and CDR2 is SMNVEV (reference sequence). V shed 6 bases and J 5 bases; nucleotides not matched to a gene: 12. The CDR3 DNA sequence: TGTGCCAGCAGCCCCCGGACAGGATGGGCGGAGACCCAGTACTTC. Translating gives CASSPRTGWAETQYF.

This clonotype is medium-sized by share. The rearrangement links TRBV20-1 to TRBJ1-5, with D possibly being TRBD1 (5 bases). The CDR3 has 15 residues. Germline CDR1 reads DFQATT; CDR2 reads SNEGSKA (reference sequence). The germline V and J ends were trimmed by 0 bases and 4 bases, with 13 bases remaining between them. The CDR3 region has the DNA TGCAGTGCTAGAGATTTCGACAGACCTAATCAGCCCCAGCATTTT. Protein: CSARDFDRPNQPQHF.

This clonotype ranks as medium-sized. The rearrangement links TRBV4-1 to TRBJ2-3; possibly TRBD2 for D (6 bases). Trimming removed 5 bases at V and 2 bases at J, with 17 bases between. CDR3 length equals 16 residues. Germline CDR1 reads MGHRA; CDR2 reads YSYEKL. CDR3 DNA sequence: TGCGCCAGCAGCTCCCAACCGGGAGCGACCACAGATACGCAGTATTTT. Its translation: CASSSQPGATTDTQYF.

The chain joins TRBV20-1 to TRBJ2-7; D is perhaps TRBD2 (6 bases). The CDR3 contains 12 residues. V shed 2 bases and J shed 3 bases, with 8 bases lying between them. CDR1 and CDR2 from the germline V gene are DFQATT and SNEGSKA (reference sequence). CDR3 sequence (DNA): TGCAGTGCTAGACGGGGGAACTACGAGCAGTACTTC. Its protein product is CSARRGNYEQYF.

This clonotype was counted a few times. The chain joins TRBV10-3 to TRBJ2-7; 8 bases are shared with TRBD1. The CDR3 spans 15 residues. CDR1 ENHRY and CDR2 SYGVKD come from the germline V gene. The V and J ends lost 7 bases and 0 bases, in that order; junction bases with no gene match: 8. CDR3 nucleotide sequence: TGTGCCATCACGGGACAGGTGACTAGCTCCTACGAGCAGTACTTC. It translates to CAITGQVTSSYEQYF.

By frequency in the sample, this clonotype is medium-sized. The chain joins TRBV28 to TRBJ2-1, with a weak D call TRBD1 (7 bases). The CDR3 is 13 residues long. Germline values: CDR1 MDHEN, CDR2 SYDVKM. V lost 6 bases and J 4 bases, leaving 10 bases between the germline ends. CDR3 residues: CASRQGTYNEQFF. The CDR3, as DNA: TGTGCCAGCAGACAGGGGACTTACAATGAGCAGTTCTTC.

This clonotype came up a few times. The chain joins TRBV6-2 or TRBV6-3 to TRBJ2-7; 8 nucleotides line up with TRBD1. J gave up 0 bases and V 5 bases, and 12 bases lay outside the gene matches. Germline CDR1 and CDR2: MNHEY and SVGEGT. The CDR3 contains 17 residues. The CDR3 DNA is TGTGCCAGCAGTCGAATCCAGACAGGGGTTAACTCCTACGAGCAGTACTTC. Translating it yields CASSRIQTGVNSYEQYF.

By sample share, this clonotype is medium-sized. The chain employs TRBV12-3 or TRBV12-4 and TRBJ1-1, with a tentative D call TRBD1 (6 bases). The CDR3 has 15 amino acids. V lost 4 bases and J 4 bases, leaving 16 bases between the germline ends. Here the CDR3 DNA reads TGTGCCAGCAGTTGGTACGGGGGCCGTGGCACTGAAGCTTTCTTT. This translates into CASSWYGGRGTEAFF.

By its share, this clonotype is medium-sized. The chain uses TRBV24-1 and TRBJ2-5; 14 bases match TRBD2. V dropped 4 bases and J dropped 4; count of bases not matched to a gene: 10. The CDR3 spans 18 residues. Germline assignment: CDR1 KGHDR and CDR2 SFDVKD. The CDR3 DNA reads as TGTGCCACCAGTGACCCAGGGACTAGCGGGAGTGTCGGAGAGACCCAGTACTTC. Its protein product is CATSDPGTSGSVGETQYF.

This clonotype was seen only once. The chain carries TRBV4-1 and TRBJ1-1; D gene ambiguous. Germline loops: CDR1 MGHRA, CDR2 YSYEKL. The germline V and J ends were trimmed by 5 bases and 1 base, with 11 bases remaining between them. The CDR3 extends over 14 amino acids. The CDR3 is CASSSRAENTEAFF. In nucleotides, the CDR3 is TGCGCCAGCAGCTCCCGGGCCGAGAACACTGAAGCTTTCTTT.

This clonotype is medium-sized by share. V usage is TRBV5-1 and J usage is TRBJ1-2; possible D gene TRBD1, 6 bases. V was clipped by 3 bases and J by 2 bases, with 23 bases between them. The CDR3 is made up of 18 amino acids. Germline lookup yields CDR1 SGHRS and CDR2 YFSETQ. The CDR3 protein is CASSSGQPGGLSNYGYTF. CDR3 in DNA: TGCGCCAGCAGCTCCGGACAGCCCGGGGGTTTATCGAACTATGGCTACACCTTC.

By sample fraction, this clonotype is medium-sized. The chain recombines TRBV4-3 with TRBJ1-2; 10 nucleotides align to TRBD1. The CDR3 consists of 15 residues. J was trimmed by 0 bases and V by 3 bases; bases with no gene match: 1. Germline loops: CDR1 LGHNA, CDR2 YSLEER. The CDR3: CASSQDRGSNYGYTF. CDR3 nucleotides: TGCGCCAGCAGCCAGGACAGGGGGTCTAACTATGGCTACACCTTC.

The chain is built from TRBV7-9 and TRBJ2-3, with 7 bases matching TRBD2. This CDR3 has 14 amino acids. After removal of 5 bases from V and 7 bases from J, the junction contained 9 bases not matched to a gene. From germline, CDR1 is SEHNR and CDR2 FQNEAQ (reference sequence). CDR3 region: CASSPSAGVHTQYF. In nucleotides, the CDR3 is TGTGCCAGCAGCCCCTCCGCGGGGGTTCATACGCAGTATTTT.

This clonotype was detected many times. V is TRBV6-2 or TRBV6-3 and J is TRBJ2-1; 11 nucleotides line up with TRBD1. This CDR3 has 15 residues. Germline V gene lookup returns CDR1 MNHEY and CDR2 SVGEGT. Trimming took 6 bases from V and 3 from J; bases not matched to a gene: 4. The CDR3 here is CASSSGTGGYNEQFF. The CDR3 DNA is TGTGCCAGCAGCTCCGGGACAGGGGGCTACAATGAGCAGTTCTTC.

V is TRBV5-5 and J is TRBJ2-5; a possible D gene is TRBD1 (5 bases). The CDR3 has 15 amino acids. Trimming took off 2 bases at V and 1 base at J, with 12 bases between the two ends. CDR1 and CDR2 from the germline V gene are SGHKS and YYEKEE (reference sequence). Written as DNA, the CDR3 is TGTGCCAGCAGCTTTACCGACAGCCCCCAAGAGACCCAGTACTTC. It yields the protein CASSFTDSPQETQYF.